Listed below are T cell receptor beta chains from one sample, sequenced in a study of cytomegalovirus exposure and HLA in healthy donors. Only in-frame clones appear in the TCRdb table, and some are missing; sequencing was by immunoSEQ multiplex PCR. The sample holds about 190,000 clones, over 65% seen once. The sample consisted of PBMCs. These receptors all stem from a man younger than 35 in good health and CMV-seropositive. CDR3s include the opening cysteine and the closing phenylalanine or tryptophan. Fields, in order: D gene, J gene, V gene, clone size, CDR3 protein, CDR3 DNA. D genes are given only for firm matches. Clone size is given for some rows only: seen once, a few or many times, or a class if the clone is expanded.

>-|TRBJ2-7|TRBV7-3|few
CASSITSSSYEQYF
TGTGCCAGCAGCATAACTAGCTCCTCCTACGAGCAGTACTTC
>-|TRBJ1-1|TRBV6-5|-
CASSYSTEAVTEAFF
TGTGCCAGCAGTTACTCGACTGAGGCGGTCACTGAAGCTTTCTTT
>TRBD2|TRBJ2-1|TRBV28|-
CASSWLVAGVGAVNEQFF
TGTGCCAGCAGTTGGTTGGTAGCGGGAGTCGGGGCTGTCAATGAGCAGTTCTTC
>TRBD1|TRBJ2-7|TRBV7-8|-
CASSPRDRVYEQYF
TGTGCCAGCAGCCCCCGGGACAGGGTCTACGAGCAGTACTTC
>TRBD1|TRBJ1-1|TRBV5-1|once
CASSWGQGREPEAFF
TGCGCCAGCAGCTGGGGACAGGGAAGGGAGCCTGAAGCTTTCTTT
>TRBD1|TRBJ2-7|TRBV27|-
CASSRSQGAPYEQYF
TGTGCCAGCAGCCGAAGTCAGGGGGCCCCCTACGAGCAGTACTTC
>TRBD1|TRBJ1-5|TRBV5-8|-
CASSLALTGAVRHSNQPQHF
TGTGCCAGCAGCTTGGCCCTAACAGGGGCCGTAAGACATAGCAATCAGCCCCAGCATTTT
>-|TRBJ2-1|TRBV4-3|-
CASSHFAGPEGEQFF
TGCGCCAGCAGCCACTTTGCGGGTCCGGAGGGTGAGCAGTTCTTC
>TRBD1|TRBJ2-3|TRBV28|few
CASSWTGGALTDTQYF
TGTGCCAGCAGCTGGACAGGGGGCGCCTTAACAGATACGCAGTATTTT
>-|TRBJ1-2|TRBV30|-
CARTGFSGYTF
TGTGCCAGAACAGGGTTTTCTGGCTACACCTTC
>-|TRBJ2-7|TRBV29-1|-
CSAGGGPSNEQYF
TGCAGCGCCGGGGGTGGTCCGTCGAACGAGCAGTACTTC
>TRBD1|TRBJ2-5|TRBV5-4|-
CASSQTQGSLETQYF
TGTGCCAGCAGCCAGACACAGGGGAGCCTAGAGACCCAGTACTTC
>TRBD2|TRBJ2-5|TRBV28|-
CASSLLQAGGVETQYF
TGTGCCAGCAGTTTACTCCAAGCGGGAGGGGTGGAGACCCAGTACTTC
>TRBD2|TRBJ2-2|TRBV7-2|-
CASSLKSSGLASTGELFF
TGTGCCAGCAGCTTAAAATCGTCGGGACTAGCCTCCACCGGGGAGCTGTTTTTT
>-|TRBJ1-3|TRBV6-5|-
CASSSPSGAGGNTIYF
TGTGCCAGCAGTTCCCCCTCGGGCGCGGGAGGAAACACCATATATTTT
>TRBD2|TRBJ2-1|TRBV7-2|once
CASSYNPGTSLIF
TGTGCCAGCAGTTATAACCCCGGGACTAGCTTGATCTTC
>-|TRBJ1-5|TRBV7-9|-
CASSLGFGSQHF
TGTGCCAGCAGCTTAGGTTTCGGGTCCCAGCATTTT
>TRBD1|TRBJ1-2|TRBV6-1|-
CASIRGRNNYGYTF
TGTGCCAGCATTAGGGGGCGAAATAACTATGGCTACACCTTC
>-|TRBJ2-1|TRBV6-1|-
CASSEFSVSSYNEQFF
TGTGCCAGCAGTGAATTTAGCGTCAGCTCCTACAATGAGCAGTTCTTC
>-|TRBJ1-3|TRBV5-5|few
CASSVQATGNTIYF
TGTGCCAGCAGCGTACAGGCGACTGGAAACACCATATATTTT
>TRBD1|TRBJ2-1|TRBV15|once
CATRSPGTAYNEQFF
TGTGCCACCAGATCCCCCGGGACAGCGTACAATGAGCAGTTCTTC
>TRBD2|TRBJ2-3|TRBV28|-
CASTLSGRKDTQYF
TGTGCCAGCACCCTTAGCGGGAGAAAAGATACGCAGTATTTT
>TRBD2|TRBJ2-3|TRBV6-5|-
CASSYSLAGVGDTQYF
TGTGCCAGCAGTTACTCACTAGCGGGAGTCGGGGATACGCAGTATTTT
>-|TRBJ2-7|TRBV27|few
CASGSAGEQYF
TGTGCCAGCGGATCCGCAGGGGAGCAGTACTTC
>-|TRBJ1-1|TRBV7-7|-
CASSLRGNTEAFF
TGTGCCAGCAGCTTAAGAGGGAACACTGAAGCTTTCTTT
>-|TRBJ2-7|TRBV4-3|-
CASSLRNGESDEQYF
TGCGCCAGCAGCCTAAGGAACGGGGAGAGTGACGAGCAGTACTTC
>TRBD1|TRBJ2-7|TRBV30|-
CAWSVSGRGQYEQYF
TGTGCCTGGAGTGTATCAGGCAGGGGGCAATACGAGCAGTACTTC
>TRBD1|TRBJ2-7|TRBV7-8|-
CASSLGTGGGYEQYF
TGTGCCAGCAGCTTAGGGACAGGGGGCGGGTACGAGCAGTACTTC
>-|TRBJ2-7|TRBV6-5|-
CASSYLPEGGYEQYF
TGTGCCAGCAGTTACCTCCCCGAAGGGGGCTACGAGCAGTACTTC
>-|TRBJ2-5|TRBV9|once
CASRGGGETQYF
TGTGCCAGCAGGGGTGGCGGGGAGACCCAGTACTTC
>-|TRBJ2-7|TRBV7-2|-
CASSRLGQTSYEQYF
TGTGCCAGCAGCCGCCTCGGACAGACTTCCTACGAGCAGTACTTC
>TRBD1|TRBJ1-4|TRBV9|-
CASSVDARDREKERLFF
TGTGCCAGCAGCGTAGACGCCCGGGACAGGGAAAAGGAACGACTGTTTTTT
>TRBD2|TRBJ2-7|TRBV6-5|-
CASRLAGKSEQYF
TGTGCCAGCCGACTAGCGGGAAAGAGCGAGCAGTACTTC
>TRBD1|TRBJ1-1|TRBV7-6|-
CARQGLAEAFF
TGTGCCAGACAGGGGCTGGCTGAAGCTTTCTTT
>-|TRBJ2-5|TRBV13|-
CASSFRRNGETQYF
TGTGCCAGCAGCTTTAGGCGGAACGGGGAGACCCAGTACTTC